This T cell receptor (beta chain) was obtained from a study of shared clonotypes between healthy human individuals (dated by TCRdb to 2018 to 2021). Turning to the overall study: Two women and a few men aged 18 to 49 years were included in the cohort. For each donor, three plates each were used for CD4 naive and CD4 memory, two plates were used for CD8 naive, and one plate was used for CD8 memory. Blood TCR repertoires of four to six healthy adults were deeply sequenced to estimate repertoire size and the extent of clonotype sharing between individuals. Different laboratories and diverse techniques were used to prepare libraries and sequence TCR repertoires, to increase sequencing depth and limit assay-specific biases. Each donor's leukapheresis produced roughly between about 0.8 and 8.9 billion PBMCs. Summary of the overall study and its limitations: Compared with non-shared clonotypes, the clonotypes found in all four sorted-subset donors had higher generation probabilities. Based on pairwise subsampling, the degree of clonotype sharing among donors was expected to be affected by sequencing depth. Because the study included a small number of donors, the genetic and exposure-history diversity represented was limited. When four donors were compared, the shared fraction of clonotypes was about 5.2% for naive CD4, roughly 3.4% for naive CD8, roughly 2.5% for memory CD4, and 0.4% for memory CD8. Incomplete sequencing was indicated by rarefaction of sorted-subset datasets, despite the large sequencing depth. Naive subsets generally had larger estimated clonotype richness than memory subsets. Sampling was restricted to blood, and TCR repertoires in tissue are likely to differ from TCR repertoires in blood.

Using the deep immunoSEQ assay, multiplex PCR amplified TCR CDR3 regions from genomic DNA. Genomic DNA extracted from each cell subset was distributed evenly over all wells of several immunoSEQ 96-well plates, and each plate served as one replicate. Each replicate PCR for sorted subsets received about 220 ng genomic DNA, equal to about 30,000 T cell genomes. The purified libraries were quantified using a Qubit 3.0 fluorometer, sized with a Bioanalyzer 2100, and then quantified again using the KAPA Library Quantification kit. Every immunoSEQ 96-well plate was sequenced on a dedicated single-read 150-cycle Illumina NextSeq 550 flow cell. The authors' analysis ran thus. Because the immunoSEQ output included only junctional sequences and no quality scores, the filtering could not be the same as the filtering used for full-length reads. To assign V/J genes and CDR3, sequences were annotated using PyIR, a Python wrapper for IgBLAST v1.9, with IMGT germline references. Reads with weak V/J assignments (E-value above 1e-6), missing CDR3, stop codons, out-of-frame junctions, or ambiguous translated residues were removed. A V3J clonotype was defined by an identical inferred V gene, J gene, and CDR3 amino acid sequence. To compute the percentage overlap between repertoires, the number of shared unique clonotypes was divided by the size of the smaller repertoire. Three approaches were used to assess repertoire richness: RTK rarefaction, the Chao1 estimator, and Recon v2.1 estimates of unobserved clonotypes. OLGA was used to compute generation probabilities for all TCRbeta clonotypes that the gDNA method yielded from a handful of donors. TCRdb's version of the immuneACCESS table is confined to in-frame rearrangements and falls short of the full clone set. An unresolved V gene accounts for under half of the shortfall where checked; the remainder is of unknown origin. The V and J calls and clone size come from that table; D and trimming were worked out from the DNA. A total of 2 million to 2.5 million clones appear in this sample, just under 95% of them only once. Clones ranked in the top ten supply approximately 0.4% of the sample.

The donors were healthy, HIV-negative adults who had no recently reported acute infections or vaccinations. Every donor was a Caucasian adult living in Nashville, Tennessee, USA. CD4+ T cells were enriched by magnetic negative selection, after which naive cells were positively selected on CD45RA and the negative fraction was taken as the memory subset. After blood collection by leukapheresis, PBMCs were isolated using Ficoll-Histopaque density gradient centrifugation and then cryopreserved in the vapor phase of liquid nitrogen. Purity and quantity of every magnetically sorted T cell population were checked by analytical flow cytometry. Genomic DNA was isolated from each sorted fraction and quantified by UV absorbance on a Nanodrop 2000c. Including cysteine and phenylalanine, the CDR3 has 14 amino acids. Of the read, only the CDR3 DNA is kept; its 42 bases are in frame from base 1. Germline trimming: 6 bases from V, 5 bases from J; junction bases outside gene matches: 8. From the germline V gene, CDR1 is MDHEN and CDR2 is SYDVKM.

Worth noting for this clone: Its antigen is still unknown. No much larger clone is present one base from it, and per-base qualities are unavailable.

This clonotype originated in a man between 18 and 35 years old in good health. Some clones in this sample may be carry-over from other donors' samples. The chain is assembled from TRBV28 and TRBJ2-5; 8 nucleotides in the junction match TRBD1. Sequencing was carried out using naive CD4+ T cells from PBMCs. The label giving this sample's cell subset or site can be read as: CD45RA+ positively selected. The CDR3 in this case is CASRRTGSGETQYF. Here is the DNA: TGTGCCAGCAGGCGGACAGGGAGCGGGGAGACCCAGTACTTC.